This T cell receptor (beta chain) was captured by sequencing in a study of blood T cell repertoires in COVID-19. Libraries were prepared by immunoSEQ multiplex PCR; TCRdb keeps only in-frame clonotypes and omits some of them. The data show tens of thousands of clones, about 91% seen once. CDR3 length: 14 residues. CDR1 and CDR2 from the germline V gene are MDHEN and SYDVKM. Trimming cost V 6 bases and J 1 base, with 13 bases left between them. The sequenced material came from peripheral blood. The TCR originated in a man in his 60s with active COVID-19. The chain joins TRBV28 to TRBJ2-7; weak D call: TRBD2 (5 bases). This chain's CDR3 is CASRAPGISYEQYF. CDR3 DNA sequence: TGTGCCAGCAGGGCCCCGGGAATATCCTACGAGCAGTACTTC.